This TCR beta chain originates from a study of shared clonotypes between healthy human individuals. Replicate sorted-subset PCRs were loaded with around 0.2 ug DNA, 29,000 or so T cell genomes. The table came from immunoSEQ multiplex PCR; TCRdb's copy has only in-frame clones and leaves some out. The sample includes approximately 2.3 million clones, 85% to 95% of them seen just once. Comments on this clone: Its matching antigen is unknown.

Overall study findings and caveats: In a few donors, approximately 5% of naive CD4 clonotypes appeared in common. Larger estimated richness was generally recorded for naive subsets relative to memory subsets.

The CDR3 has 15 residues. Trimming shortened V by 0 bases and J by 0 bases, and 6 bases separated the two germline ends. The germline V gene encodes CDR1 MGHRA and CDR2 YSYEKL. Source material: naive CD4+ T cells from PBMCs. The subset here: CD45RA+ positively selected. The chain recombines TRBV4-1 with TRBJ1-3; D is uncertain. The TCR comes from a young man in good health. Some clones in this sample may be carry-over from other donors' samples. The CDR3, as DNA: TGCGCCAGCAGCCAAGACGGTAACTCTGGAAACACCATATATTTT. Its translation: CASSQDGNSGNTIYF.